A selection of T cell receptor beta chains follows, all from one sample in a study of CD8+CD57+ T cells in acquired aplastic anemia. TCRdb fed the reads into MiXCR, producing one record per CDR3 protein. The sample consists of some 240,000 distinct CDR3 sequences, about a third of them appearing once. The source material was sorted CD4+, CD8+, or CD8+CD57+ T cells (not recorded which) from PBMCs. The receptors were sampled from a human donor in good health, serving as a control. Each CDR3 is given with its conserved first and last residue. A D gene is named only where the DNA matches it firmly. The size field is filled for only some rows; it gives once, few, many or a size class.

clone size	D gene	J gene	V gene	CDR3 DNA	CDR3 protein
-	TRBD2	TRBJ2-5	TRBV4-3	TGCGCCAGCAGCCACCTTGGGAGGGCTAGCGGGGGAAAAGAGACCCAGTACTTC	CASSHLGRASGGKETQYF
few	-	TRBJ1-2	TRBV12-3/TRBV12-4	TGTGCCAGCAGTTTTTGTCAGGTGAAAGCTAACTATGGCTACACCTTC	CASSFCQVKANYGYTF
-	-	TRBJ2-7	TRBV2	TGTGCCAGCAGGGAGGGATTCAGCGAGCAGTACTTC	CASREGFSEQYF
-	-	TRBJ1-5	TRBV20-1	TGCAGTGCTAGTTCCGGGGGCAACAATCAGCCCCAGCGTTTT	CSASSGGNNQPQRF
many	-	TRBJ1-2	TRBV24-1	TGTGCCACCAGTGATCCAAGGGGAGGATATGGCTACACCTTC	CATSDPRGGYGYTF
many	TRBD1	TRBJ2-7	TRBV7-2	TGTGCCAGCAGCTTAGTGCAGGGGGCCTACGAGCAGTACTTC	CASSLVQGAYEQYF
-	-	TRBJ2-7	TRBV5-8	TGTGCCAGCGGCCCCTCGTCGGGGGGCGGGAACGAGCAGTACTTC	CASGPSSGGGNEQYF
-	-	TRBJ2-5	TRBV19	TGTGCCAGTCAACGTGCCGTGCAAGAGACCCAGTACTTC	CASQRAVQETQYF
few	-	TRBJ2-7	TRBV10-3	TGTGCCATCAGTGATAGACTAGGGACCTACGAGCAGTACTTC	CAISDRLGTYEQYF
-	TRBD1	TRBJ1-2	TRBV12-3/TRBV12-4	TGTGCCAGCAGCTTAGGACAGGGGCAGGACTATGGCTACACCTTC	CASSLGQGQDYGYTF
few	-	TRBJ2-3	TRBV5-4	TGTGCCAGCAGCTATAGAGGGTATACGCAGTATTTT	CASSYRGYTQYF
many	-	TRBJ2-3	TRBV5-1	TGCGCCAGCAGCCGACTACCGGCAGATACGCAGTATTTT	CASSRLPADTQYF
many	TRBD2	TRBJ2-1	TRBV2	TGTGCCAGCATTGGGACTAGCGGGTACAATGAGCAGTTCTTC	CASIGTSGYNEQFF
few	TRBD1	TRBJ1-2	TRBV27	TGTGCCAGCAGCCCTAAGCGACAGGGTCGGTTCTTTCATGGCTACACCTTC	CASSPKRQGRFFHGYTF
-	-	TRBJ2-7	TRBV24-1	TGTGCCACCAGTGATTCCCGGGCTCCAGGGTCCGAGCAGTACTTC	CATSDSRAPGSEQYF
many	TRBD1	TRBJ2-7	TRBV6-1	TGTGCCAGCGGACGACAGGGATTTTACGAGCAGTACTTC	CASGRQGFYEQYF
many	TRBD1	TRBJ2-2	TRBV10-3	TGTGCCATCAGCCGGACAGGGCTGAACACCGGGGAGCTGTTTTTT	CAISRTGLNTGELFF
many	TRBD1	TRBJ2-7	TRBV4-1	TGCGCCAGCAGCCAAGATTTCGGGACAGGTCCCTACGAGCAGTACTTC	CASSQDFGTGPYEQYF
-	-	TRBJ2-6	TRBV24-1	TGTGCCACCAGTCAAGGGTCAGGAGGGGCCAACGTCCTGACTTTC	CATSQGSGGANVLTF
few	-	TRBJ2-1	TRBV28	TGTGCCAGCAGTTTAAGCGACAATGAGCAGTTCTTC	CASSLSDNEQFF
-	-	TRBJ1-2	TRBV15	TGTGCCACCAGCAGAGAAAAAACAGGGCTCTATGGCTACACCTTC	CATSREKTGLYGYTF
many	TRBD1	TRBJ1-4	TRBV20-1	TGCAGTGCTAGAGGGGACAGGGCTGAAAAACTGTTTTTT	CSARGDRAEKLFF
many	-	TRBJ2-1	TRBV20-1	TGCAGTGTCCAAGCAATCCAGGGCCCCTACAATGAGCAGTTCTTC	CSVQAIQGPYNEQFF
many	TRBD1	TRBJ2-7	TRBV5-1	TGCGCCAGCAGCCCAACACCGACAGGGACCTACGAGCAGTACTTC	CASSPTPTGTYEQYF
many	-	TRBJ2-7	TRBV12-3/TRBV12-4	TGTGCCAGCAGTTTGGGGAACAGCATATACGAGCAGTACTTC	CASSLGNSIYEQYF
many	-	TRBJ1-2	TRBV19	TGTGCCAGTAGCCCGGACACTCTACTTAACTATGGCTACACCTTC	CASSPDTLLNYGYTF
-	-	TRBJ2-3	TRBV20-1	TGCAGTGCTCTCGCGTCGGAGGGGGCGATTACAGATACGCAGTATTTT	CSALASEGAITDTQYF